Included here is one TCR beta chain sequence, with context. Its target is not known. These data belong to a study of graft-versus-host responses after intestinal transplantation. About the study: As for transplant type, recipients had multivisceral, liver-intestinal, or isolated intestinal grafts.

Points from the study as a whole: An association linked early post-transplant HvG declines with peak circulating GvH clone levels. GvH clones occurred in recipient marrow; some first appeared in ileum or blood.

CDR1 and CDR2 (germline): SEHNR, FQNEAQ (reference sequence). CDR3 size: 14 residues. Method: immunoSEQ multiplex PCR; TCRdb's copy keeps in-frame clones and lacks some. This table has roughly 43,000 clones, approximately 94% appearing once. The chain is built from TRBV7-9 and TRBJ2-5, with a tentative D call TRBD2 (5 bases). The end of the DNA aligns better with TRBJ2-7, so the J call may be wrong. The sequence was obtained from a human patient who received an intestinal transplant, so some T cells may come from the graft donor. The sequencing used PBMCs, collected around 330 days after intestinal transplant. The CDR3 nucleotides are TGTGCCAGCAGCTCACTCATAGCGACCTACGAGCAGTACTTC. It specifies CASSSLIATYEQYF.